This T cell receptor (beta chain) stems from a study of graft-versus-host responses after intestinal transplantation. Study details: Recipients uniformly received anti-thymocyte globulin induction, followed by tacrolimus and steroids for 2 to 4 years.

The V gene's germline CDR1 is SEHNR and CDR2 FQNEAQ (reference sequence). The CDR3 totals 19 residues. V was shortened by 5 bases and J by 3 bases, with 29 bases between the two germline ends. Generated by immunoSEQ multiplex PCR, the TCRdb table keeps only in-frame clones and is missing some. Among approximately 90,000 clones, 93% were seen once, and the ten largest hold approximately 2%. Study conclusions and caveats: The highest levels of circulating GvH clones went along with early declines in HvG clones after transplant.

About this clone itself: The antigen is not known.

Sample: unstimulated CD8+ T cells sorted from spleen or lymph node cells, taken before intestinal transplant. The gene calls are TRBV7-9 and TRBJ2-7, with D possibly matching TRBD1 (6 bases). The TCR was taken from a human donor who received an intestinal transplant. DNA of the CDR3: TGTGCCAGCAGCCATCCTCTTAGGGGTCCCGGAACAGGGTACTACGAGCAGTACTTC. This gives the protein CASSHPLRGPGTGYYEQYF.